This T cell receptor beta chain was retrieved from a study of T cells in localized non-small cell lung cancer. Regarding the study as a whole: The highest T cell clonality was in uninvolved adjacent lung, above tumor. Heterogeneity remains possible, as sequencing covered one tumor region only.

The table came from immunoSEQ multiplex PCR; TCRdb's copy has only in-frame clones and leaves some out. The data contain approximately 88,000 clones, roughly 91% of them seen just once; the ten biggest clones take up over 3.5%. Only a few counts were recorded for this clone. Antigen: not known. V was shortened by 6 bases and J by 0 bases, with 11 bases between the two germline ends. Germline assignment: CDR1 KGHSH and CDR2 LQKENI. CDR3 length equals 14 residues. This receptor was taken from a woman between 40 and 69 years old with stage II squamous cell lung carcinoma. The sequencing used PBMCs, collected before any cancer treatment. The chain has TRBV18 and TRBJ1-1, with unresolved D. CDR3 region: CASSPVGVNTEAFF. Written as DNA, the CDR3 is TGTGCCAGCTCCCCAGTGGGCGTGAACACTGAAGCTTTCTTT.